Shown below are 2 T cell receptor beta chains from a single sample sequenced in a study of T-cell memory formation after mild COVID-19. TCRdb processed the 5' RACE reads anew with MiXCR; each CDR3 protein has one entry. This table holds around 300,000 distinct CDR3 sequences, around 8% found once. Sequencing was carried out using PBMCs or a T cell subset sorted from them (not recorded which). Receptor source: a man between 18 and 35 years old who had mild COVID-19 (a few samples of this study predate the infection). Cell type and time point are not known.

J is TRBJ2-7 and V is TRBV20-1, with 9 bases matching TRBD2. There are 13 residues in the CDR3. Germline CDR1 and CDR2: DFQATT and SNEGSKA (reference sequence). The V segment lost 4 bases and the J segment 3 bases; nucleotides outside the gene matches: 4. CDR3 protein: CSAKAGGLYEQYF. CDR3 coding DNA: TGCAGTGCTAAAGCGGGAGGCCTCTACGAGCAGTACTTC.

This clonotype was found many times. V and J are TRBV12-3 or TRBV12-4 and TRBJ2-5; maybe TRBD1 (6 bases). This CDR3 is built from 13 residues. V lost 2 bases to trimming and J lost 4 bases, with 8 bases between them. The CDR3 bases are TGTGCCAGCAGTTTAATAGGGGGAGAGACCCAGTACTTC. Translated: CASSLIGGETQYF.